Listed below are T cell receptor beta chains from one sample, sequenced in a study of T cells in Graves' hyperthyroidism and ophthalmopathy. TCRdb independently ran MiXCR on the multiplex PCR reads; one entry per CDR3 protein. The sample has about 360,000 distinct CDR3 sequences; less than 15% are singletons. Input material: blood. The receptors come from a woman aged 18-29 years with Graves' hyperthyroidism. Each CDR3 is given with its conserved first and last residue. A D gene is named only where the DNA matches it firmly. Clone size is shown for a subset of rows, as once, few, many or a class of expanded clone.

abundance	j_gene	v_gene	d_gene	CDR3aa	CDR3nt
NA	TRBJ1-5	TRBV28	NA	CASSPRQWANPDRRNRPQHF	TGTGCCAGCAGTCCCCGCCAGTGGGCGAACCCAGACAGGAGGAATCGGCCCCAGCATTTT
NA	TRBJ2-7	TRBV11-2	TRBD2	CASSLPGLSYEQYF	TGTGCCAGCAGCTTACCGGGACTATCCTACGAGCAGTACTTC
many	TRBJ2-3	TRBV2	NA	CASSEVPGDTQYF	TGTGCCAGCAGTGAAGTCCCGGGGGATACGCAGTATTTT
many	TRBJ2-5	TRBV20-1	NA	CSARGYETQYF	TGCAGTGCTAGGGGCTATGAGACCCAGTACTTC
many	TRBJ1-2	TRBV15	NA	CATSSDQSYGYTF	TGTGCCACCAGCAGCGACCAGAGCTATGGCTACACCTTC
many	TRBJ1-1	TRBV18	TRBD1	CASSRRQGGTEAFF	TGTGCCAGCTCACGTCGACAGGGAGGCACTGAAGCTTTCTTT
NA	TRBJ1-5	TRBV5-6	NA	CASSLYRVRSNQPQHF	TGTGCCAGCAGCCTCTACAGGGTACGTAGCAATCAGCCCCAGCATTTT
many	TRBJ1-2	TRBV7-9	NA	CASSLDIVRNYGYTF	TGTGCCAGCAGCCTAGACATTGTTAGGAACTATGGCTACACCTTC
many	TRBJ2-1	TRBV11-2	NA	CASSHSVGEQFF	TGTGCCAGCAGCCACAGCGTGGGGGAGCAGTTCTTC
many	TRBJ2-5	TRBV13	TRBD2	CASSLGFGTSGSAQETQYF	TGTGCCAGCAGCTTAGGCTTCGGGACTAGCGGGAGCGCCCAAGAGACCCAGTACTTC
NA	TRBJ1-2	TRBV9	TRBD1	CASFDTGEGYTF	TGTGCCAGCTTCGACACAGGGGAAGGCTACACCTTC
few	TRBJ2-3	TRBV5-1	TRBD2	CASSLTGSLAGSTDTQYF	TGCGCCAGCAGCTTGACAGGGAGCCTAGCGGGGAGCACAGATACGCAGTATTTT
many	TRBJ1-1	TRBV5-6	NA	CASSSGGAEAFF	TGTGCCAGCAGCTCGGGCGGGGCCGAAGCTTTCTTT
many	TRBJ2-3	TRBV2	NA	CASSVMSPSTDTQYF	TGTGCCAGCAGTGTCATGAGTCCTAGCACAGATACGCAGTATTTT
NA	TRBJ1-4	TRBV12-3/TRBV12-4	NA	CASSLSGIEKLFF	TGTGCCAGCAGTTTATCGGGGATTGAAAAACTGTTTTTT
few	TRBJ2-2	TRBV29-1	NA	CSVDRGATGELFF	TGCAGCGTTGACAGGGGGGCTACCGGGGAGCTGTTTTTT
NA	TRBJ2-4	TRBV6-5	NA	CASSSGGGRAKNIQYF	TGTGCCAGCAGTTCCGGAGGGGGACGGGCCAAAAACATTCAGTACTTC
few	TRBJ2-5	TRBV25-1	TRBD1	CASSGGITGVQETQYF	TGTGCCAGCAGTGGGGGGATCACAGGGGTCCAAGAGACCCAGTACTTC
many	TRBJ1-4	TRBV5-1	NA	CASRTNVANEKLFF	TGCGCCAGCAGAACCAACGTGGCTAATGAAAAACTGTTTTTT
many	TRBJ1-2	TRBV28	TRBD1	CASSVPGQAIYGYTF	TGTGCCAGCAGTGTGCCGGGACAGGCCATATATGGCTACACCTTC
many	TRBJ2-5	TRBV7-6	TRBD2	CASSLAFGLAGEQETQYF	TGTGCCAGCAGCTTAGCCTTTGGACTAGCGGGGGAACAAGAGACCCAGTACTTC
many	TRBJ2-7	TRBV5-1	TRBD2	CASSLDPTSGSLTYEQYF	TGCGCCAGCAGCTTGGACCCGACTAGCGGGAGCTTGACCTACGAGCAGTACTTC
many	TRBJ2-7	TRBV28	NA	CASSLGHFSPYEQYF	TGTGCCAGCAGTTTAGGACACTTCTCTCCCTACGAGCAGTACTTC
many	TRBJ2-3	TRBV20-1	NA	CSARHRAGSDTQYF	TGCAGTGCCAGGCACAGGGCAGGATCAGATACGCAGTATTTT
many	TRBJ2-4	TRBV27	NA	CASSFLVRGDKNIQYF	TGTGCCAGCAGTTTTTTAGTCAGGGGAGACAAAAACATTCAGTACTTC
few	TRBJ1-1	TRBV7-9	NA	CATSTGTEAFF	TGTGCCACCTCAACAGGGACTGAAGCTTTCTTT
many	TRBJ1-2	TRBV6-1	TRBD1	CASSSGGGKQGNGYTF	TGTGCCAGCAGTTCCGGCGGGGGAAAACAGGGGAATGGCTACACCTTC
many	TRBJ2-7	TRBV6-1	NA	CASSYLGRVGDEQYF	TGTGCCAGCAGTTACCTGGGCAGGGTAGGGGACGAGCAGTACTTC
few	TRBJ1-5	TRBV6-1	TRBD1	CASSEVTGRNQPQHF	TGTGCCAGCAGTGAAGTGACAGGGCGCAATCAGCCCCAGCATTTT
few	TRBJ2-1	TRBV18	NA	CASSPMKTGYNEQFF	TGTGCCAGCTCACCAATGAAAACCGGCTACAATGAGCAGTTCTTC
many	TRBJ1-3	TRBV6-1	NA	CASSFLDSFSGNTIYF	TGTGCCAGCAGTTTCCTCGACAGCTTCTCTGGAAACACCATATATTTT
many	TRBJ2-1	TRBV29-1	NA	CSVEVGGPYNEQFF	TGCAGCGTTGAGGTGGGAGGTCCCTACAATGAGCAGTTCTTC
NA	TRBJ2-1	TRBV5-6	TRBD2	CASSPRTSGGLPGDNEQFF	TGTGCCAGCAGCCCAAGGACTAGCGGGGGGCTCCCCGGGGACAATGAGCAGTTCTTC
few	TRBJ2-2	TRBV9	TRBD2	CASSPTELAGNTGELFF	TGTGCCAGCAGCCCTACCGAACTAGCGGGGAACACCGGGGAGCTGTTTTTT
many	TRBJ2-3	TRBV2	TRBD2	CASSIKRGGLDTQYF	TGTGCCAGCAGTATTAAGCGGGGGGGCCTGGATACGCAGTATTTT
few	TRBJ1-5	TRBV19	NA	CASTETAVGNQPQHF	TGTGCCAGTACCGAGACAGCGGTCGGCAATCAGCCCCAGCATTTT
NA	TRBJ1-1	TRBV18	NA	CASSPRRGVDEAFF	TGTGCCAGCTCACCAAGGAGGGGGGTTGATGAAGCTTTCTTT
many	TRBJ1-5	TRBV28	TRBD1	CASNPGTAHQPQHF	TGTGCCAGCAACCCAGGGACAGCCCATCAGCCCCAGCATTTT
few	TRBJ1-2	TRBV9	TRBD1	CASSVDSGGPNYGYTF	TGTGCCAGCAGCGTAGACTCAGGGGGTCCTAACTATGGCTACACCTTC
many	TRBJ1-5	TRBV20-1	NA	CSARGRENQPQHF	TGCAGTGCTAGAGGGCGGGAAAACCAGCCCCAGCATTTT
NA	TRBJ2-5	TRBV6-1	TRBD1	CASSPGTALQYF	TGTGCCAGCAGTCCAGGGACAGCCCTACAGTACTTC
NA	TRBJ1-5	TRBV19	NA	CASSIRTGHSNQPQHF	TGTGCCAGTAGTATAAGGACGGGTCATAGCAATCAGCCCCAGCATTTT
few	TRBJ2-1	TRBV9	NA	CASSVMGNEQFF	TGTGCCAGCAGCGTAATGGGTAATGAGCAGTTCTTC